The rows below give T cell receptor beta chains drawn from one sample of a study of shared clonotypes between healthy human individuals. Here immunoSEQ multiplex PCR was the method, and the copy in TCRdb shows in-frame clones only, minus some. The table records around 2.5 million clones, roughly 93% of them present only once. Material for sequencing was naive CD4+ T cells from PBMCs. These receptors all come from a man aged 18 to 30 in good health. Some clones in this sample may be carry-over from other donors' samples. CDR3s include the opening cysteine and the closing phenylalanine or tryptophan. Each record gives: clone size, D gene, J gene, V gene, CDR3 protein, CDR3 DNA. D genes are given only for firm matches. Expanded clones are given a class, and other clones once, few, many or no size at all.

clone size: NA; D gene: NA; J gene: TRBJ2-4; V gene: TRBV5-3; CDR3 protein: CARSPTQGRGYPWRAKNIQYF; CDR3 DNA: TGTGCCAGAAGCCCAACCCAGGGAAGGGGGTACCCCTGGCGAGCCAAAAACATTCAGTACTTC
clone size: NA; D gene: NA; J gene: TRBJ2-1; V gene: TRBV9; CDR3 protein: CASSLSGGARSEQFF; CDR3 DNA: TGTGCCAGCAGCCTCAGCGGCGGTGCCCGGTCTGAGCAGTTCTTC
clone size: NA; D gene: NA; J gene: TRBJ1-1; V gene: TRBV5-1; CDR3 protein: CASSLNSGGNTEAFF; CDR3 DNA: TGCGCCAGCAGCTTGAATTCGGGGGGGAACACTGAAGCTTTCTTT
clone size: NA; D gene: NA; J gene: TRBJ2-1; V gene: TRBV6-6; CDR3 protein: CASSYGGSANEQFF; CDR3 DNA: TGTGCCAGCAGTTACGGCGGATCGGCAAATGAGCAGTTCTTC
clone size: NA; D gene: NA; J gene: TRBJ2-3; V gene: TRBV5-6; CDR3 protein: CASSWTESTDTQYF; CDR3 DNA: TGTGCCAGCAGCTGGACAGAAAGCACAGATACGCAGTATTTT
clone size: NA; D gene: NA; J gene: TRBJ2-7; V gene: TRBV7-9; CDR3 protein: CASSYPGHPYEQYF; CDR3 DNA: TGTGCCAGCAGCTATCCGGGACACCCCTACGAGCAGTACTTC
clone size: NA; D gene: TRBD2; J gene: TRBJ2-2; V gene: TRBV9; CDR3 protein: CASSGLAIYTGELFF; CDR3 DNA: TGTGCCAGCAGTGGACTAGCGATTTACACCGGGGAGCTGTTTTTT
clone size: NA; D gene: TRBD1; J gene: TRBJ2-5; V gene: TRBV15; CDR3 protein: CATSGRGQGTETQYF; CDR3 DNA: TGTGCCACCAGCGGGAGAGGACAGGGGACAGAGACCCAGTACTTC
clone size: NA; D gene: NA; J gene: TRBJ2-2; V gene: TRBV2; CDR3 protein: CASRMTGFHTGELFF; CDR3 DNA: TGTGCCAGCAGGATGACGGGATTTCACACCGGGGAGCTGTTTTTT
clone size: NA; D gene: TRBD1; J gene: TRBJ1-1; V gene: TRBV4-2; CDR3 protein: CASSRAPGGQGAFQF; CDR3 DNA: TGTGCCAGCAGCCGAGCTCCAGGGGGCCAGGGGGCTTTTCAGTTT
clone size: NA; D gene: TRBD2; J gene: TRBJ2-7; V gene: TRBV29-1; CDR3 protein: CSASPTSGSSYEQYF; CDR3 DNA: TGCAGCGCGTCCCCGACTAGCGGCAGCTCCTACGAGCAGTACTTC
clone size: NA; D gene: NA; J gene: TRBJ2-1; V gene: TRBV29-1; CDR3 protein: CSVFRTLASSYNEQFF; CDR3 DNA: TGCAGCGTTTTTCGGACTCTCGCTAGCTCCTACAATGAGCAGTTCTTC
clone size: NA; D gene: NA; J gene: TRBJ1-5; V gene: TRBV28; CDR3 protein: CASSFFGGQPQHF; CDR3 DNA: TGTGCCAGCAGTTTTTTTGGCGGACAGCCCCAGCATTTT
clone size: NA; D gene: NA; J gene: TRBJ2-7; V gene: TRBV30; CDR3 protein: CAWSVWGGTYEQYF; CDR3 DNA: TGTGCCTGGAGTGTATGGGGCGGAACCTACGAGCAGTACTTC
clone size: once; D gene: TRBD1; J gene: TRBJ1-2; V gene: TRBV6-5; CDR3 protein: CASLKQGADYGYTF; CDR3 DNA: TGTGCCAGTCTAAAACAGGGGGCCGACTATGGCTACACCTTC
clone size: NA; D gene: NA; J gene: TRBJ1-1; V gene: TRBV28; CDR3 protein: CATDSRTEAFF; CDR3 DNA: TGTGCCACCGATTCGAGGACTGAAGCTTTCTTT
clone size: NA; D gene: NA; J gene: TRBJ2-5; V gene: TRBV7-7; CDR3 protein: CASSLDSGETQYF; CDR3 DNA: TGTGCCAGCAGCTTAGATTCGGGAGAGACCCAGTACTTC
clone size: NA; D gene: NA; J gene: TRBJ1-1; V gene: TRBV5-1; CDR3 protein: CASSFTGLGDTEAFF; CDR3 DNA: TGCGCCAGCAGCTTTACGGGACTGGGGGACACTGAAGCTTTCTTT
clone size: NA; D gene: TRBD1; J gene: TRBJ1-1; V gene: TRBV30; CDR3 protein: CAWSPDRGTEAFF; CDR3 DNA: TGTGCCTGGAGTCCAGACAGGGGCACTGAAGCTTTCTTT
clone size: NA; D gene: NA; J gene: TRBJ2-5; V gene: TRBV4-1; CDR3 protein: CASSQEGQGETQYF; CDR3 DNA: TGCGCCAGCAGCCAAGAAGGGCAGGGGGAGACCCAGTACTTC
clone size: NA; D gene: NA; J gene: TRBJ2-4; V gene: TRBV6-5; CDR3 protein: CASSYYPGDIQYF; CDR3 DNA: TGTGCCAGCAGTTACTACCCCGGGGACATTCAGTACTTC
clone size: NA; D gene: NA; J gene: TRBJ2-3; V gene: TRBV18; CDR3 protein: CASSPRLQGTSTDTQYF; CDR3 DNA: TGTGCCAGCTCACCGAGGTTACAAGGGACAAGCACAGATACGCAGTATTTT
clone size: once; D gene: TRBD1; J gene: TRBJ1-5; V gene: TRBV28; CDR3 protein: CASSSPPGQGHQPQHF; CDR3 DNA: TGTGCCAGCAGTTCCCCCCCTGGACAGGGGCATCAGCCCCAGCATTTT
clone size: NA; D gene: TRBD2; J gene: TRBJ2-5; V gene: TRBV19; CDR3 protein: CASSGTSGKVTQYF; CDR3 DNA: TGTGCCAGTAGTGGGACTAGCGGGAAGGTGACCCAGTACTTC
clone size: NA; D gene: TRBD2; J gene: TRBJ2-3; V gene: TRBV5-4; CDR3 protein: CASSTPDTSGTQYF; CDR3 DNA: TGTGCCAGCAGCACCCCCGATACTAGCGGGACGCAGTATTTT
clone size: few; D gene: NA; J gene: TRBJ2-2; V gene: TRBV19; CDR3 protein: CASSDRGTGELFF; CDR3 DNA: TGTGCCAGTAGTGACCGGGGCACCGGGGAGCTGTTTTTT
clone size: once; D gene: NA; J gene: TRBJ2-1; V gene: TRBV6-5; CDR3 protein: CASSYSWGASYNEQFF; CDR3 DNA: TGTGCCAGCAGTTACTCGTGGGGGGCCTCCTACAATGAGCAGTTCTTC
clone size: NA; D gene: TRBD1; J gene: TRBJ1-4; V gene: TRBV28; CDR3 protein: CASSLPTGGYEKLFF; CDR3 DNA: TGTGCCAGCAGTTTACCGACAGGGGGGTATGAAAAACTGTTTTTT
clone size: NA; D gene: NA; J gene: TRBJ2-1; V gene: TRBV9; CDR3 protein: CASSRQTGSYNEQFF; CDR3 DNA: TGTGCCAGCAGCAGACAGACCGGCTCCTACAATGAGCAGTTCTTC
clone size: NA; D gene: TRBD1; J gene: TRBJ1-1; V gene: TRBV5-1; CDR3 protein: CASSSTDRGRTNTEAFF; CDR3 DNA: TGCGCCAGCAGCTCTACCGACAGGGGAAGGACGAACACTGAAGCTTTCTTT
clone size: NA; D gene: NA; J gene: TRBJ2-3; V gene: TRBV5-5; CDR3 protein: CASSLAGYNADTQYF; CDR3 DNA: TGTGCCAGCAGCTTGGCAGGGTATAATGCAGATACGCAGTATTTT
clone size: NA; D gene: TRBD2; J gene: TRBJ2-5; V gene: TRBV5-4; CDR3 protein: CASSIAPGGLAGTQYF; CDR3 DNA: TGTGCCAGCAGCATCGCCCCCGGGGGACTAGCGGGGACCCAGTACTTC
clone size: NA; D gene: TRBD2; J gene: TRBJ2-3; V gene: TRBV11-1; CDR3 protein: CASSLSSGPTLTYTQYF; CDR3 DNA: TGTGCCAGCAGCTTAAGTAGCGGGCCTACCCTCACGTACACGCAGTATTTT
clone size: NA; D gene: NA; J gene: TRBJ1-4; V gene: TRBV5-1; CDR3 protein: CASSFTGTNEKLFF; CDR3 DNA: TGCGCCAGCAGCTTTACCGGAACTAATGAAAAACTGTTTTTT
clone size: NA; D gene: TRBD1; J gene: TRBJ1-2; V gene: TRBV18; CDR3 protein: CASSLDRGPEGYTF; CDR3 DNA: TGTGCCAGCTCCCTCGACAGGGGGCCCGAAGGCTACACCTTC